Below are 19 T cell receptor beta chains sequenced from a single sample in a study of control samples from healthy donors and cancer patients. Some clones are missing from TCRdb's copy, which holds only in-frame ones; the method was immunoSEQ multiplex PCR. The repertoire includes 65,000 to 95,000 clones, about 89% of them detected once, and roughly a fifth sits in the top ten. The sample was blood. Source of these receptors: a man aged 50-59 years in good health.

The V and J genes are TRBV29-1 and TRBJ2-6; D is uncertain. The germline gives CDR1 SQVTM, CDR2 ANQGSEA. CDR3 length: 14 residues. V was pared by 5 bases and J by 2 bases, with 10 bases between. The CDR3 spells CSVQAWAGANVLTF. CDR3 coding DNA: TGCAGCGTTCAAGCATGGGCTGGGGCCAACGTCCTGACTTTC.

The gene calls are TRBV18 and TRBJ1-6; 8 nucleotides agree with TRBD1. J gave up 9 bases and V 3 bases, and 10 bases lay outside the gene matches. Germline V gene data show CDR1 as KGHSH and CDR2 as LQKENI. The CDR3 spans 16 residues. CDR3: CASSPSGQGASSPLHF. The CDR3 DNA is TGTGCCAGCTCACCCAGCGGGCAGGGGGCTTCTTCACCCCTCCACTTT.

The rearrangement uses TRBV10-2 and TRBJ2-7; 10 nucleotides agree with TRBD1. Germline V gene data show CDR1 as WSHSY and CDR2 as SAAADI. The V segment lost 1 base and the J segment 2 bases; nucleotides outside the gene matches: 2. The CDR3 has 15 residues. CDR3 region: CASSEFGQGAYEQYF. The CDR3 DNA is TGCGCCAGCAGTGAGTTCGGACAGGGGGCCTACGAGCAGTACTTC.

The chain has TRBV13 and TRBJ2-7; TRBD2 aligns across 10 bases. The germline V gene has CDR1 PRHDT and CDR2 FYEKMQ (reference sequence). The CDR3 runs to 15 residues. Trimming took 4 bases from V and 7 from J; bases not matched to a gene: 10. CDR3 amino acids: CASSSSLAGVGEQYF. DNA for the CDR3: TGTGCCAGCAGCTCATCCCTAGCGGGAGTTGGAGAGCAGTACTTC.

The J gene is TRBJ1-5, the V gene TRBV28, with 7 bases lining up with TRBD1. V lost 5 bases to trimming and J lost 7 bases; unmatched junction nucleotides: 8. This CDR3 contains 14 residues. Germline lookup yields CDR1 MDHEN and CDR2 SYDVKM. DNA for the CDR3: TGTGCCAGCAGTACCTACAGGGGAGGGCAGCCCCAGCATTTT. The encoded protein is CASSTYRGGQPQHF. The variable domain in full, with the rest retrieved from reference TRBV28 and TRBJ1-5, is DVKVTQSSRYLVKRTGEKVFLECVQDMDHENMFWYRQDPGLGLRLIYFSYDVKMKEKGDIPEGYSVSREKKERFSLILESASTNQTSMYLCASSTYRGGQPQHFGDGTRLSIL.

This clone was counted once. The chain recombines TRBV5-1 with TRBJ1-2; 10 positions match TRBD1. Germline CDR1 and CDR2: SGHRS and YFSETQ. The CDR3 has 15 amino acids. With V trimmed by 2 bases and J by 5 bases, 6 bases remained unmatched. Here the CDR3 DNA reads TGCGCCAGCAGCTTCGACAGGGGGCAAGTTTATGGCTACACCTTC. Protein product: CASSFDRGQVYGYTF.

The chain employs TRBV2 and TRBJ1-5; D unresolved. This CDR3 contains 12 residues. Germline V gene data show CDR1 as SNHLY and CDR2 as FYNNEI. Between the trimmed V and J ends, which lost 3 bases and 4 bases, there was a span of 4 bases. In nucleotides, the CDR3 is TGTGCCAGCAGTGACGGTAATCAGCCCCAGCATTTT. Its translation is CASSDGNQPQHF.

This chain connects TRBV10-3 to TRBJ2-7; TRBD2 might be the D (5 bases). Germline values: CDR1 ENHRY, CDR2 SYGVKD. The CDR3 is 15 residues long. Deletions cut 6 bases from V and 0 bases from J, with 15 bases between. CDR3 nucleotide sequence: TGTGCCATCAGCTTCGGGGTGGGAAGCTCCTACGAGCAGTACGTC. It translates to CAISFGVGSSYEQYV.

V usage is TRBV29-1 and J usage is TRBJ2-1; TRBD1 aligns across 8 bases. Unmatched junction bases numbered 5, after V lost 4 bases and J lost 6 bases. Germline CDR1 SQVTM, CDR2 ANQGSEA. The CDR3 runs 13 residues. The CDR3 spells CSVAGQVVNEQFF. The CDR3 DNA follows: TGCAGCGTTGCGGGACAGGTCGTCAATGAGCAGTTCTTC.

This chain joins TRBV2 and TRBJ2-7; 10 positions agree with TRBD2. The V segment lost 7 bases and the J segment 9 bases; nucleotides outside the gene matches: 9. CDR3 size: 13 residues. From germline, CDR1 is SNHLY and CDR2 FYNNEI. CDR3 residues: CASKSLAGVGQYV. The CDR3 DNA sequence: TGTGCCAGCAAATCCCTAGCGGGGGTAGGGCAGTACGTC.

This clone was observed a handful of times. The chain is built from TRBV6-1 and TRBJ2-2, with a weak D call TRBD2 (6 bases). CDR3 length: 16 amino acids. The germline V and J ends were trimmed by 0 bases and 5 bases, with 13 bases remaining between them. CDR1 and CDR2 (germline): MNHNS, SASEGT. The chain's CDR3 is CASSEAVTRITGELFF. The DNA of the CDR3 is TGTGCCAGCAGTGAAGCCGTGACTAGGATTACCGGGGAGCTGTTTTTT.

The gene calls are TRBV4-3 and TRBJ2-3, with 10 positions matching TRBD2. V dropped 0 bases and J dropped 3; count of bases not matched to a gene: 3. The germline CDR1 and CDR2 sequences are LGHNA and YSLEER. The CDR3 has 16 amino acids. The CDR3 sequence is CASSQEVAGGTDTQYF. The CDR3 nucleotides read TGCGCCAGCAGCCAAGAAGTAGCGGGAGGAACAGATACGCAGTATTTT.

The genes are TRBV5-1 and TRBJ2-4; 8 bases are a match to TRBD1. This CDR3 is built from 17 residues. J was trimmed by 1 base and V by 4 bases; bases with no gene match: 10. Germline V lookup: CDR1 SGHRS, CDR2 YFSETQ. CDR3 region: CASSALQGDRAKNIQYF. In nucleotides, the CDR3 is TGCGCCAGCAGCGCCCTACAGGGGGATAGGGCCAAAAACATTCAGTACTTC.

The CDR3 DNA sequence: TGCGCCAGCAACCGCGGGAACACTGAAGCTTTCTTT. This translates into CASNRGNTEAFF. The chain carries TRBV4-1 and TRBJ1-1; D not resolved. Germline CDR1 is MGHRA and CDR2 is YSYEKL. The CDR3 loop spans 12 amino acids. V lost 7 bases and J 1 base, leaving 7 bases between the germline ends.

Concerning this clone: This CDR3 is also generated by other DNA sequences in the sample. This chain connects TRBV18 to TRBJ2-2, with 10 positions matching TRBD1. V gave up 8 bases and J gave up 3 bases; unmatched junction bases: 6. The CDR3 runs 15 residues. Germline V gene data show CDR1 as KGHSH and CDR2 as LQKENI. CDR3: CASSTGTGDTGELFF. The CDR3 nucleotides are TGTGCCAGCAGTACCGGGACAGGGGACACCGGGGAGCTGTTTTTT. Complete variable domain (other parts from reference TRBV18 and TRBJ2-2): NAGVMQNPRHLVRRRGQEARLRCSPMKGHSHVYWYRQLPEEGLKFMVYLQKENIIDESGMPKERFSAEFPKEGPSILRIQQVVRGDSAAYFCASSTGTGDTGELFFGEGSRLTVL.

The gene calls are TRBV5-6 and TRBJ1-1; a possible D gene is TRBD1 (5 bases). V gave up 5 bases and J gave up 9 bases, with 17 bases separating them. CDR3 size: 13 residues. CDR1 is SGHDT, CDR2 YYEEEE, per germline. As DNA, the CDR3 is TGTGCCAGCAGATCGGACAAAGGCCCCCAAGCTTTCTTT. It codes for CASRSDKGPQAFF.

The chain is built from TRBV5-1 and TRBJ2-6; D gene ambiguous. With 0 bases removed from V and 0 bases from J, the gap between germline ends came to 4 bases. The CDR3 contains 15 residues. CDR1 is SGHRS, CDR2 YFSETQ, per germline. The CDR3 DNA follows: TGCGCCAGCAGCTTGGTGATCTCTGGGGCCAACGTCCTGACTTTC. It codes for CASSLVISGANVLTF.

This chain joins TRBV7-3 and TRBJ2-3; no clear D. Germline-derived CDR1 and CDR2 are SGHTA and FQGTGA. V dropped 5 bases and J dropped 3 bases, with 12 bases sitting between them. This CDR3 comprises 14 residues. The CDR3 DNA reads TGTGCCAGCAGCCCCGTAGGGTGGACAGATACGCAGTATTTT. Its translation: CASSPVGWTDTQYF.

V gene TRBV18 combines with J gene TRBJ2-7, with 12 bases lining up with TRBD2. J gave up 2 bases and V 4 bases, and 3 bases lay outside the gene matches. CDR3 length equals 15 residues. Germline V gene lookup returns CDR1 KGHSH and CDR2 LQKENI. The CDR3 sequence is CASSQTSGRPYEQYF. CDR3 coding DNA: TGTGCCAGCTCACAGACTAGCGGGAGACCCTACGAGCAGTACTTC.